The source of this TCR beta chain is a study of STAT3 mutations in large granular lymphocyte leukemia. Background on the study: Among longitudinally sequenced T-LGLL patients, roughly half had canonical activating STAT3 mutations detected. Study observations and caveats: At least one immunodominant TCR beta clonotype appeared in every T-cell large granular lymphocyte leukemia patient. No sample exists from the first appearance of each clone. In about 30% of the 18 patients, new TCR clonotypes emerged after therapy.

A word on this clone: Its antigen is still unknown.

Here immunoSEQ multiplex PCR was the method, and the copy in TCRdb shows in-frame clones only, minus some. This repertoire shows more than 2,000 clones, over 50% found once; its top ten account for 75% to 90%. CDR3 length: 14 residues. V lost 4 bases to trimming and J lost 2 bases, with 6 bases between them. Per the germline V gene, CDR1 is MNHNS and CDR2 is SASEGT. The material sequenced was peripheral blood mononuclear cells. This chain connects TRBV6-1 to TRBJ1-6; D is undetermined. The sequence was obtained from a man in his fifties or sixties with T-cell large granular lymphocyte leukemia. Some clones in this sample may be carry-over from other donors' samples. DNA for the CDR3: TGTGCCAGCAGTGCAGGACCCTATAATTCACCCCTCCACTTT. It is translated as CASSAGPYNSPLHF.